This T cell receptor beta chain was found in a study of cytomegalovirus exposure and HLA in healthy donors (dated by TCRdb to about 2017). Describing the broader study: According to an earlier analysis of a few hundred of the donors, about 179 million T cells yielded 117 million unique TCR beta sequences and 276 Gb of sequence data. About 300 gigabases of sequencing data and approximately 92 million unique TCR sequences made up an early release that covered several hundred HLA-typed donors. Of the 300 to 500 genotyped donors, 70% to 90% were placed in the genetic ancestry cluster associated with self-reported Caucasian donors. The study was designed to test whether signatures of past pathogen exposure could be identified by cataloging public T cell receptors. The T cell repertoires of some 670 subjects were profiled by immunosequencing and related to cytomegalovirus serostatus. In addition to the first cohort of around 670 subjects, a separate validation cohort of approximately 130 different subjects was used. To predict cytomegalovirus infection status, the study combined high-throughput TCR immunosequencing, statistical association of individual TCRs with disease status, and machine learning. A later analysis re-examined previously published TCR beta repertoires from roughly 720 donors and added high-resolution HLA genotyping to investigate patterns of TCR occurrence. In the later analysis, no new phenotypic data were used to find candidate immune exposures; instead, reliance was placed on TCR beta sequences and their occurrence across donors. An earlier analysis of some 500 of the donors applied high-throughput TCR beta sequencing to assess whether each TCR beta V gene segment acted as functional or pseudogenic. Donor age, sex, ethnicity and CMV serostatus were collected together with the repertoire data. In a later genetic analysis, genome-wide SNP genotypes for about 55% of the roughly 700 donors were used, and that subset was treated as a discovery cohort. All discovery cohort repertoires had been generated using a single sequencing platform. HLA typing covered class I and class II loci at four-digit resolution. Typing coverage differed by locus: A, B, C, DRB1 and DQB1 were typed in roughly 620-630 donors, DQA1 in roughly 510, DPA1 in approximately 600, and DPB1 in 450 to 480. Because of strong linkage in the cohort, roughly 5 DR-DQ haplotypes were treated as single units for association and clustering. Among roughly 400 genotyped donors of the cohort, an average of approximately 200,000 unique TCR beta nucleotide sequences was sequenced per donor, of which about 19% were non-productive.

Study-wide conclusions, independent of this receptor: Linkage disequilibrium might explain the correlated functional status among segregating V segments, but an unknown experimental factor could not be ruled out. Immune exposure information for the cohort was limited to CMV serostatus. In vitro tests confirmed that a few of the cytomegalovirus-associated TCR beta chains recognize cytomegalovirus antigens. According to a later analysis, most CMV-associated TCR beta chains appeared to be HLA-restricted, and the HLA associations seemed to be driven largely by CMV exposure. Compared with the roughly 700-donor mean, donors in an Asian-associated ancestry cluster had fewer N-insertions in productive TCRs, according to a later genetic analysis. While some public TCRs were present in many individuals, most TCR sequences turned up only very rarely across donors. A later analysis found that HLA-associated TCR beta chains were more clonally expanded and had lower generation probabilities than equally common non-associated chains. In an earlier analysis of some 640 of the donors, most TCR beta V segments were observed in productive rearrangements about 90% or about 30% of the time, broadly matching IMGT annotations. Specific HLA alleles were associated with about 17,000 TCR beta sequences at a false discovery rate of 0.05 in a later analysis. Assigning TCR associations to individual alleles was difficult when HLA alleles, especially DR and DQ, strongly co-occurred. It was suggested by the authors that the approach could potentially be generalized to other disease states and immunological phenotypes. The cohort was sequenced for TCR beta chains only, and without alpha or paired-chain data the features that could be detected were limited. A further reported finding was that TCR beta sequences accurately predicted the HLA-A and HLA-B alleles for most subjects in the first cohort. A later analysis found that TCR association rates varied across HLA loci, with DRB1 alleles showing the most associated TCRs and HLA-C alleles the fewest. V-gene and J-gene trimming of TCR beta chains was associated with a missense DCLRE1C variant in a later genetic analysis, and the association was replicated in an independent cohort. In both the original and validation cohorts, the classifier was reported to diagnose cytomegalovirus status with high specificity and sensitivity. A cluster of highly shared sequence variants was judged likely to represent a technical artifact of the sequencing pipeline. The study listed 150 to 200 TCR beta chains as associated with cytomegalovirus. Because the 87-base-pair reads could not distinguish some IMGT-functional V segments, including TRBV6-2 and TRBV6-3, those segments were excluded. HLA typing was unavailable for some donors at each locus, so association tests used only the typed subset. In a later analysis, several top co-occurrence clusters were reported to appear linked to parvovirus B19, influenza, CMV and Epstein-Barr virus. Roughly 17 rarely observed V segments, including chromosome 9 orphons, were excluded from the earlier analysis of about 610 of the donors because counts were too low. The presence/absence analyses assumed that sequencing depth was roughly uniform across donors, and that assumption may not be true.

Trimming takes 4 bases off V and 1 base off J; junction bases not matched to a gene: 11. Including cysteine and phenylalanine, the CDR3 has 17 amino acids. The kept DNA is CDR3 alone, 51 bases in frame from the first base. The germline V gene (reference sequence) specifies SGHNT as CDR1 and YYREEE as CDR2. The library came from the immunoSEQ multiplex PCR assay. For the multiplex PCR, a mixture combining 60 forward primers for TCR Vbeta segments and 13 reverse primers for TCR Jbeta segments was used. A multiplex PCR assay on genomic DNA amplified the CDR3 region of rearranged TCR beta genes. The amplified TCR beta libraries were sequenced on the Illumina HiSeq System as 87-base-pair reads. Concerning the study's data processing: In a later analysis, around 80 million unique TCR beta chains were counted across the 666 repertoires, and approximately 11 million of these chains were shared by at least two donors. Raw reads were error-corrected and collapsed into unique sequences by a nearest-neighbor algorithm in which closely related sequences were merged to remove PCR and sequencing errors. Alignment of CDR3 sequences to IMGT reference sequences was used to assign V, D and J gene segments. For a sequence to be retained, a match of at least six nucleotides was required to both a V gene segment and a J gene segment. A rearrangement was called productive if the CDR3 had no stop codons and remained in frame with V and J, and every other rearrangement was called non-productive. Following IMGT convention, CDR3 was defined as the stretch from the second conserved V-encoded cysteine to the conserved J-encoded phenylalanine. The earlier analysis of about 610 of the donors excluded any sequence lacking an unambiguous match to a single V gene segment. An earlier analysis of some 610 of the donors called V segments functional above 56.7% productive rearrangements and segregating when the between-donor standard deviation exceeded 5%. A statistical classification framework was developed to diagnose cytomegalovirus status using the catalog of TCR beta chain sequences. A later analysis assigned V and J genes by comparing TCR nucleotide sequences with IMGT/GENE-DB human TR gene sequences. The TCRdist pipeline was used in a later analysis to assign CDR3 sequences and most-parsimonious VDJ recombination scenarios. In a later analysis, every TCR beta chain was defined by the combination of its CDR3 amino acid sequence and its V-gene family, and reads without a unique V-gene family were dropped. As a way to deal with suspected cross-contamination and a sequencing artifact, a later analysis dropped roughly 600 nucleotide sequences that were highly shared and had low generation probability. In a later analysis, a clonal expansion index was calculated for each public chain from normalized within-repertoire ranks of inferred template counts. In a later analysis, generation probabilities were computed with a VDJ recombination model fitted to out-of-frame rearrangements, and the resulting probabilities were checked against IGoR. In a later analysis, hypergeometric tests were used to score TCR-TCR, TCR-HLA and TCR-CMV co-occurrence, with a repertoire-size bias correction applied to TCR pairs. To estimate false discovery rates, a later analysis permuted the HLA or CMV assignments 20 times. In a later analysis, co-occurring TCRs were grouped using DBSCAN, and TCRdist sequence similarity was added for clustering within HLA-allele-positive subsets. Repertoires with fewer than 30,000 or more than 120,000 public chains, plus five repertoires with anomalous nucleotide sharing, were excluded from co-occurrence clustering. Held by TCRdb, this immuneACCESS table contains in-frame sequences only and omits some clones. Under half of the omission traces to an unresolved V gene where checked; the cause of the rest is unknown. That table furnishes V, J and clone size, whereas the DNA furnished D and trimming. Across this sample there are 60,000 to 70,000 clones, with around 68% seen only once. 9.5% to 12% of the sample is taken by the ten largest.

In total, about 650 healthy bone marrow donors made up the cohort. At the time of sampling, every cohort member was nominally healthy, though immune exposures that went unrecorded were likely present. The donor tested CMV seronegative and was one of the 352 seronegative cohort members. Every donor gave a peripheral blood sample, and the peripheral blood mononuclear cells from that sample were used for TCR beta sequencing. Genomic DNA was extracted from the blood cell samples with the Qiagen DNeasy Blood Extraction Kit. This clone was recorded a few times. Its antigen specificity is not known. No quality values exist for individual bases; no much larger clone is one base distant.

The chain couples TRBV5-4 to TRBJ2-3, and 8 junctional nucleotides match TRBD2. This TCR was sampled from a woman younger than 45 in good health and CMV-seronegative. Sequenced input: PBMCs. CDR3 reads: CASSPSRSGGGTDTQYF. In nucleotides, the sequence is TGTGCCAGCAGCCCCAGCCGGTCGGGGGGGGGCACAGATACGCAGTATTTT.